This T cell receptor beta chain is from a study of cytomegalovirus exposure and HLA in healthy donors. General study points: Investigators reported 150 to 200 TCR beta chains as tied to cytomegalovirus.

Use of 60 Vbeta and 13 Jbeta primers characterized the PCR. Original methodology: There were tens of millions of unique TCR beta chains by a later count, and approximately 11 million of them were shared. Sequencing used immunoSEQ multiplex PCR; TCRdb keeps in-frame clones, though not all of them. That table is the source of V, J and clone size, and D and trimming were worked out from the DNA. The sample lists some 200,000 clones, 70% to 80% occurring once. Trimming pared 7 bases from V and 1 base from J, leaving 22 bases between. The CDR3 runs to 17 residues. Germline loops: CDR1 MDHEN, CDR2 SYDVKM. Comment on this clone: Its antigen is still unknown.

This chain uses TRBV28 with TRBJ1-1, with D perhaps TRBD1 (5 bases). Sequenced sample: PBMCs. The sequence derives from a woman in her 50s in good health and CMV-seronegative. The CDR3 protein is CASNPWTITQGNTEAFF. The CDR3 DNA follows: TGTGCCAGCAACCCCTGGACGATCACGCAGGGGAACACTGAAGCTTTCTTT. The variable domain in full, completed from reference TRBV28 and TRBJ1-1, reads DVKVTQSSRYLVKRTGEKVFLECVQDMDHENMFWYRQDPGLGLRLIYFSYDVKMKEKGDIPEGYSVSREKKERFSLILESASTNQTSMYLCASNPWTITQGNTEAFFGQGTRLTVV.